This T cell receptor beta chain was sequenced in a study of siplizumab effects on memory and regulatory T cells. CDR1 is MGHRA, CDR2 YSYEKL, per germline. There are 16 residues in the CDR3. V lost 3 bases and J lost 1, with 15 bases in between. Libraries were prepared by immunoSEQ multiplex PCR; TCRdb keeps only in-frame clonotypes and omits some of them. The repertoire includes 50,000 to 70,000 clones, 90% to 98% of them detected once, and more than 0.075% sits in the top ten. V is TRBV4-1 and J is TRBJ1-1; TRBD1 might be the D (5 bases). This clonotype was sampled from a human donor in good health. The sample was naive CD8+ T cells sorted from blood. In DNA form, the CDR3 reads TGCGCCAGCAGCCACGCACTAGACGGGGGGAACACTGAAGCTTTCTTT. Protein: CASSHALDGGNTEAFF.